This TCR beta chain was obtained from a study of graft-versus-host responses after intestinal transplantation. Study as a whole: Uniformly, recipients were administered anti-thymocyte globulin induction with subsequent tacrolimus and steroids for around 3 years. Study findings and constraints: GvH clones were found in recipient marrow; some appeared first in ileum or blood.

Germline-derived CDR1 and CDR2 are SGDLS and YYNGEE. V was pared by 5 bases and J by 0 bases, with 10 bases of the junction left unmatched. The CDR3 contains 18 residues. Only in-frame clones appear in the TCRdb table, and some are missing; sequencing was by immunoSEQ multiplex PCR. The data show fewer than 45,000 clones, with 90% to 95% seen just once and less than 0.85% held by the top ten. Details on this clone: Its antigen remains unidentified.

Sequenced here: PBMCs, sampled 16 days after intestinal transplant. This receptor was identified in a human patient who received an intestinal transplant, so some T cells may come from the graft donor. This rearrangement joins TRBV9 to TRBJ2-1; 11 bases align to TRBD2. The CDR3 sequence: CASSAMLLAGGSYNEQFF. For the CDR3, the DNA is TGTGCCAGCAGTGCGATGCTGCTAGCGGGGGGCTCCTACAATGAGCAGTTCTTC.